These 25 T cell receptor beta chains came from one sample sequenced in a study of blood T cell repertoires in COVID-19. Libraries were prepared by immunoSEQ multiplex PCR; TCRdb keeps only in-frame clonotypes and omits some of them. The profile shows roughly 100,000 clones, about 80% of them singletons. The source material was peripheral blood. The source is a man aged 55 to 69 with acute or convalescent COVID-19.

The rearrangement links TRBV27 to TRBJ1-1; possible D gene TRBD1, 6 bases. With 4 bases removed from V and 6 bases from J, the gap between germline ends came to 24 bases. Germline V gives CDR1 MNHEY, CDR2 SMNVEV (reference sequence). CDR3 length: 17 amino acids. CDR3 nucleotides: TGTGCCAGCAGTTCCATCACTAACAGGGCGGAGTACTCTGAAGCTTTCTTT. Protein product: CASSSITNRAEYSEAFF.

The genes are TRBV10-3 and TRBJ2-7; 8 bases are a match to TRBD1. CDR3 size: 13 residues. The J segment lost 2 bases and the V segment lost 10 bases, leaving 7 bases of the junction unmatched. Germline CDR1 is ENHRY and CDR2 is SYGVKD. The CDR3 coding sequence is TGTGCCAACTTGGACAGGGCCACCTACGAGCAGTACTTC. Protein product: CANLDRATYEQYF.

This clone has just a few counts. The chain combines TRBV7-9 with TRBJ2-3, with TRBD2 matching 9 bases. Per germline, CDR1 SEHNR and CDR2 FQNEAQ (reference sequence). This CDR3 has 16 residues. Trimming cost V 5 bases and J 0 bases; bases outside gene matches: 6. The CDR3 DNA sequence: TGTGCCAGCAGCGCGACTAGCGGAATCAGCACAGATACGCAGTATTTT. Translating it yields CASSATSGISTDTQYF.

The chain is built from TRBV9 and TRBJ1-1, with 7 positions matching TRBD1. Germline V gene data show CDR1 as SGDLS and CDR2 as YYNGEE. The CDR3 has 15 amino acids. Germline trimming cut 0 bases from V and 8 bases from J; bases unmatched to any gene: 10. CDR3 DNA: TGTGCCAGCAGCGTAGGTCCCCGGGACAGCCTAGAAGCTTTCTTT. This sequence encodes CASSVGPRDSLEAFF.

The chain carries TRBV28 and TRBJ2-7, with 10 nucleotides matching TRBD2. Unmatched junction bases numbered 19, after V lost 3 bases and J lost 2 bases. The length of the CDR3 is 20 residues. CDR1 is MDHEN, CDR2 SYDVKM, per germline. As DNA, the CDR3 is TGTGCCAGCAGTTTGGCAGATGCCACTAGCGGGATTCAACCGGCCTACGAGCAGTACTTC. It specifies CASSLADATSGIQPAYEQYF.

The CDR3 nucleotides read TGTGCCAGCAGTCCGGGACAGGGGGGGTACGGCTACACCTTC. Translating gives CASSPGQGGYGYTF. The V gene is TRBV2, the J gene TRBJ1-2, with TRBD1 matching 11 bases. V lost 5 bases to trimming and J lost 8 bases; unmatched junction nucleotides: 7. CDR1 and CDR2 from the germline V gene are SNHLY and FYNNEI. CDR3 length equals 14 residues. The whole variable domain, filled in from reference TRBV2 and TRBJ1-2, reads EPEVTQTPSHQVTQMGQEVILRCVPISNHLYFYWYRQILGQKVEFLVSFYNNEISEKSEIFDDQFSVERPDGSNFTLKIRSTKLEDSAMYFCASSPGQGGYGYTFGSGTRLTVV.

This chain connects TRBV24-1 to TRBJ1-1; a weak D match, TRBD1 (5 bases). Trimming took off 3 bases at V and 8 bases at J, with 9 bases between the two ends. The CDR3 runs 12 residues. Germline V gives CDR1 KGHDR, CDR2 SFDVKD. As DNA, the CDR3 is TGTGCCACCAGTGATACAACAGGAGAAGCTTTCTTT. Its translation is CATSDTTGEAFF.

The gene calls are TRBV19 and TRBJ2-7; 8 bases line up with TRBD1. The CDR3 consists of 15 residues. V shed 5 bases and J 0 bases; nucleotides not matched to a gene: 6. CDR1 and CDR2 from the germline V gene are LNHDA and SQIVND (reference sequence). CDR3 in amino acids: CASSAGTGRSYEQYF. The DNA of the CDR3 is TGTGCCAGTAGTGCCGGGACAGGCCGCTCCTACGAGCAGTACTTC.

This chain uses TRBV7-6 with TRBJ2-6, with 8 bases aligning to TRBD1. This CDR3 is built from 17 residues. V was pared by 5 bases and J by 2 bases, with 8 bases of the junction left unmatched. Germline CDR1 is SGHVS and CDR2 is FNYEAQ. CDR3 DNA sequence: TGTGCCAGCAGCGGAATCGAACAGGGGGCTGGGGCCAACGTCCTGACTTTC. The encoded protein is CASSGIEQGAGANVLTF.

This clone came up once. CDR3 sequence reads: CASSMDRGKLDTQYF. For the CDR3, the DNA is TGTGCCAGCAGCATGGACAGGGGAAAATTGGATACGCAGTATTTT. The J gene is TRBJ2-3, the V gene TRBV5-6; 9 bases are shared with TRBD1. The CDR3 consists of 15 residues. The ends lost 4 bases at V and 6 bases at J; junction bases unmatched: 9. The germline V gene has CDR1 SGHDT and CDR2 YYEEEE. The full variable domain, its missing parts supplied by reference TRBV5-6 and TRBJ2-3, is DAGVTQSPTHLIKTRGQQVTLRCSPKSGHDTVSWYQQALGQGPQFIFQYYEEEERQRGNFPDRFSGHQFPNYSSELNVNALLLGDSALYLCASSMDRGKLDTQYFGPGTRLTVL.

The chain employs TRBV3-1 (or the pseudogene TRBV3-2) and TRBJ1-2, with D maybe TRBD1 (5 bases). The germline V gene has CDR1 LGHDT and CDR2 YNNKEL (reference sequence). CDR3 length: 15 residues. The V and J ends lost 0 bases and 7 bases respectively, with 15 bases between them. The chain's CDR3 is CASSQDVSQVIGYTF. The CDR3 region has the DNA TGTGCCAGCAGCCAAGATGTCTCACAGGTTATTGGCTACACCTTC.

The rearrangement joins TRBV7-9 to TRBJ1-1; D not certain. V lost 5 bases to trimming and J lost 0 bases, with 13 bases between them. This CDR3 is built from 15 residues. CDR1 and CDR2 (germline): SEHNR, FQNEAQ (reference sequence). The CDR3 DNA reads as TGTGCCAGCAGCGATGGGAGGTGGATGAACACTGAAGCTTTCTTT. It translates to CASSDGRWMNTEAFF.

This chain links TRBV6-1 with TRBJ2-2; 7 bases match TRBD2. The V gene's germline CDR1 is MNHNS and CDR2 SASEGT. The CDR3 runs 14 residues. V shed 1 base and J 7 bases; nucleotides not matched to a gene: 3. The CDR3 is CASSEGTSSGELFF. CDR3 nucleotides: TGTGCCAGCAGTGAAGGGACTAGTAGCGGGGAGCTGTTTTTT.

V usage is TRBV27 and J usage is TRBJ2-5, with TRBD1 matching over 7 bases. V lost 1 base to trimming and J lost 3 bases; unmatched junction nucleotides: 2. Germline loops: CDR1 MNHEY, CDR2 SMNVEV (reference sequence). The CDR3 contains 14 residues. The CDR3 nucleotides read TGTGCCAGCAGTTTATGGGGGACAGAAGAGACCCAGTACTTC. Amino acid sequence: CASSLWGTEETQYF.

The gene calls are TRBV28 and TRBJ2-7; 10 nucleotides agree with TRBD1. CDR3 length: 17 amino acids. The junction had 12 bases not matched to a gene; V was cut back by 4 bases and J by 3 bases. In germline, CDR1 is MDHEN, CDR2 SYDVKM. The CDR3 region is CASSSPGLDRGYYEQYF. Written as DNA, the CDR3 is TGTGCCAGCAGTTCACCCGGCCTGGACAGGGGGTACTACGAGCAGTACTTC.

J is TRBJ2-7 and V is TRBV3-1 (or the pseudogene TRBV3-2), with 11 bases that match TRBD2. This CDR3 region has 16 residues. J was trimmed by 6 bases and V by 3 bases; bases with no gene match: 10. Germline V gene lookup returns CDR1 LGHDT and CDR2 YNNKEL (reference sequence). CDR3 residues: CASSQVSGRAAGEQYV. DNA for the CDR3: TGTGCCAGCAGCCAGGTTAGCGGGAGGGCCGCCGGCGAGCAGTACGTC.

This chain links TRBV25-1 with TRBJ2-3, with 12 bases that match TRBD2. This CDR3 has 15 residues. The V segment lost 4 bases and the J segment 5 bases; nucleotides outside the gene matches: 4. CDR1 and CDR2 from the germline V gene are MGHDK and SYGVNS. Written as DNA, the CDR3 is TGTGCCAGCAGTGCGGGACTAGCGGGTTTAGATACGCAGTATTTT. Translating gives CASSAGLAGLDTQYF.

V is TRBV11-3 and J is TRBJ2-1; 9 positions agree with TRBD2. This CDR3 contains 14 residues. The germline V gene has CDR1 SGHNT and CDR2 YENEEA. Trimming at V came to 5 bases and at J to 7 bases, leaving 6 bases not matched to a gene. CDR3 in amino acids: CASSIGTSRNEQFF. CDR3 coding DNA: TGTGCCAGCAGCATAGGGACTAGCAGGAATGAGCAGTTCTTC.

The chain joins TRBV6-2 or TRBV6-3 to TRBJ2-6; tentatively, D is TRBD1 (5 bases). V was pared by 0 bases and J by 10 bases, with 22 bases between. The germline V gene has CDR1 MNHEY and CDR2 SVGEGT. The CDR3 contains 18 residues. CDR3 loop: CASSYSNPTALGPNVLTF. The CDR3 nucleotides are TGTGCCAGCAGTTACTCGAATCCTACAGCTCTGGGGCCAAACGTCCTGACTTTC.

The CDR3 sequence is CASSLYQRAGEKLFF. CDR3 DNA: TGTGCCAGCAGCTTATATCAGCGGGCCGGTGAAAAACTGTTTTTT. The chain employs TRBV7-9 and TRBJ1-4; D remains ambiguous. The CDR3 is made up of 15 amino acids. Germline V gives CDR1 SEHNR, CDR2 FQNEAQ (reference sequence). Trimming left V 2 bases short and J 7 bases short, with 14 bases between.

The chain employs TRBV4-1 and TRBJ1-4, with a possible D match to TRBD1 (5 bases). The CDR3 is made up of 17 amino acids. V lost 0 bases, J lost 3 bases, and 14 bases lay in between. CDR1 and CDR2 (germline): MGHRA, YSYEKL. CDR3 sequence (DNA): TGCGCCAGCAGCCAAGATCGAGCGGGGGTGGCTAATGAAAAACTGTTTTTT. Amino acid sequence: CASSQDRAGVANEKLFF.

The V call is TRBV29-1, the J call TRBJ2-2; 7 bases map to TRBD1. Germline V gives CDR1 SQVTM, CDR2 ANQGSEA. With 5 bases clipped from V and 1 base from J, the junction kept 4 bases outside the gene matches. The CDR3 has 14 amino acids. DNA of the CDR3: TGCAGCGTTACCCGGGACAGGAACACCGGGGAGCTGTTTTTT. This sequence encodes CSVTRDRNTGELFF.

The chain uses TRBV6-4 and TRBJ2-7, with D possibly being TRBD1 (5 bases). Germline lookup yields CDR1 MRHNA and CDR2 SNTAGT. The CDR3 sequence is 16 residues long. The V and J ends lost 9 bases and 0 bases respectively, with 21 bases between them. The CDR3 here is CARRGRVETISYEQYV. The CDR3 coding sequence is TGTGCCAGAAGGGGCAGGGTCGAAACCATCTCCTACGAGCAGTACGTC.

The chain employs TRBV29-1 and TRBJ1-1, with a tentative D call TRBD1 (5 bases). Germline lookup yields CDR1 SQVTM and CDR2 ANQGSEA. The CDR3 length is 13 residues. Deletions cut 4 bases from V and 5 bases from J, with 14 bases between. Here the CDR3 reads CSVGEGIGTEAFF. CDR3 DNA sequence: TGCAGCGTTGGGGAGGGGATTGGTACTGAAGCTTTCTTT.

The chain joins TRBV25-1 to TRBJ2-1; no clear D. V lost 4 bases and J 7 bases, leaving 8 bases between the germline ends. The CDR3 runs to 12 residues. Germline assignment: CDR1 MGHDK and CDR2 SYGVNS. The CDR3 protein is CASSGYRNEQFF. The CDR3 coding sequence is TGTGCCAGCAGTGGGTATAGAAATGAGCAGTTCTTC.